These 8 T cell receptor beta chains share one sample of origin, sequenced in a study of OX40 agonist ivuxolimab in advanced cancers. The assay was immunoSEQ multiplex PCR, and TCRdb's table has in-frame clones only and misses some. This repertoire shows under 80,000 clones, 85% found once; its top ten account for 0.5% to 0.6%. The material sequenced was CD4+ or CD8+ T cells sorted from blood, taken in a trial of the OX40 agonist ivuxolimab. The receptor source for this set is an adult with an advanced solid tumor such as melanoma, head and neck, liver or kidney cancer.

This clone was counted between two and nine times. In DNA form, the CDR3 reads TGTGCCAGTAATCCCAAGGGCAGGTCTAGCAATCAGCCCCAGCATTTT. Amino acids: CASNPKGRSSNQPQHF. The chain carries TRBV19 and TRBJ1-5; D gene unclear. This CDR3 is 16 amino acids long. From germline, CDR1 is LNHDA and CDR2 SQIVND (reference sequence). The V gene lost 7 bases and the J gene lost 0 bases, with 16 bases spanning the gap. Full variable domain (remainder filled in from reference TRBV19 and TRBJ1-5): DGGITQSPKYLFRKEGQNVTLSCEQNLNHDAMYWYRQDPGQGLRLIYYSQIVNDFQKGDIAEGYSVSREKKESFPLTVTSAQKNPTAFYLCASNPKGRSSNQPQHFGDGTRLSIL.

The rearrangement links TRBV1 to TRBJ2-1; the D call in the table, TRBD2, was not verified against the DNA. TRBV1 is termed a pseudogene. The CDR3 has 17 amino acids. CDR3 nucleotide sequence: TGCACCAGCAGCCAAGATAACCCTTGCGGGGGGGCGAACGAGCAGTTCTTC. Residues: CTSSQDNPCGGANEQFF.

The rearrangement joins TRBV5-1 to TRBJ1-3; TRBD1 matches 7 bases. Germline loops: CDR1 SGHRS, CDR2 YFSETQ. This CDR3 has 15 amino acids. V gave up 3 bases and J gave up 2 bases; unmatched junction bases: 5. CDR3 nucleotides: TGCGCCAGCAGCTCCACAGGGGACGCTGGAAACACCATATATTTT. Translating it yields CASSSTGDAGNTIYF.

The chain recombines TRBV19 with TRBJ1-5, with TRBD1 identical over 7 bases. CDR3 length: 16 amino acids. V lost 1 base, J lost 5 bases, and 8 bases stayed unmatched. The germline gives CDR1 LNHDA, CDR2 SQIVND (reference sequence). The DNA of the CDR3 is TGTGCCAGTAGTATAGTAAACAGGGGTTTGGATCAGCCCCAGCATTTT. Protein: CASSIVNRGLDQPQHF.

The V gene is TRBV5-1, the J gene TRBJ2-5; TRBD1 might be the D (6 bases). This CDR3 contains 14 residues. The V end was cut by 1 base, the J end by 2 bases, with 9 bases between. In germline, CDR1 is SGHRS, CDR2 YFSETQ. CDR3 bases: TGCGCCAGCAGCTTGTTAACAGGGCAAGAGACCCAGTACTTC. Translation gives CASSLLTGQETQYF.

The V gene is TRBV9, the J gene TRBJ2-3; D might be TRBD1 (6 bases). V shed 0 bases and J shed 5 bases, with 16 bases lying between them. Per germline, CDR1 SGDLS and CDR2 YYNGEE. This CDR3 is 16 amino acids long. CDR3 in DNA: TGTGCCAGCAGCGTAGTCGGGTCCAGGGGCGGAGATACGCAGTATTTT. Its protein product is CASSVVGSRGGDTQYF.

This chain links TRBV19 with TRBJ1-6; D gene uncertain. V lost 6 bases, J lost 9 bases, and 12 bases lay in between. CDR3 length: 13 amino acids. From germline, CDR1 is LNHDA and CDR2 SQIVND (reference sequence). CDR3 loop: CASSVSEGSPLHF. As DNA, the CDR3 is TGTGCCAGTAGCGTTTCAGAGGGTTCACCCCTCCACTTT.

This rearrangement joins TRBV7-2 to TRBJ1-1, with 8 bases lining up with TRBD1. CDR1 SGHTA and CDR2 FQGNSA come from the germline V gene. Trimming cost V 5 bases and J 3 bases; bases outside gene matches: 2. The CDR3 is 13 amino acids. The DNA for the CDR3 is TGTGCCAGCAGCGGACAGGGAGACACTGAAGCTTTCTTT. Translating gives CASSGQGDTEAFF.